The 25 T cell receptor beta chains below all came from one sample that was sequenced in a study of T cell repertoires in ileal Crohn's disease. Measured with immunoSEQ multiplex PCR; TCRdb has only the in-frame clones, and not every one. The sample has fewer than 10,000 clones, around four fifths seen once. The sequencing sample was made of ileal tissue. The receptors were gathered from an adult with Crohn's disease.

This CDR3 reads CASSLSGGTGETQYF. In DNA form, the CDR3 reads TGCGCCAGCAGCCTTAGCGGGGGAACCGGGGAGACCCAGTACTTC. The chain recombines TRBV5-1 with TRBJ2-5, with 9 bases fitting TRBD2. Unmatched junction bases numbered 9, after V lost 4 bases and J lost 5 bases. This CDR3 has 15 residues. Germline-derived CDR1 and CDR2 are SGHRS and YFSETQ.

The chain recombines TRBV28 with TRBJ2-5; 9 nucleotides match TRBD1. Per the germline V gene, CDR1 is MDHEN and CDR2 is SYDVKM. The length of the CDR3 is 15 residues. The V gene end was trimmed by 6 bases and the J gene end by 8 bases; junction bases not matched to a gene: 13. This chain's CDR3 is CASSRRTGERKTQYF. The CDR3 DNA reads as TGTGCCAGCAGCCGTCGGACAGGGGAGAGGAAAACCCAGTACTTC.

J is TRBJ1-1 and V is TRBV2; tentative D call: TRBD1 (5 bases). This CDR3 has 12 residues. V was shortened by 8 bases and J by 11 bases, with 18 bases between the two germline ends. Germline loops: CDR1 SNHLY, CDR2 FYNNEI. The CDR3 sequence is CASGSGLVVAFF. CDR3 DNA sequence: TGTGCCAGCGGATCAGGGTTGGTCGTGGCTTTCTTT.

The chain couples TRBV5-1 to TRBJ2-7; possibly TRBD2 for D (6 bases). V dropped 2 bases and J dropped 3 bases, with 9 bases sitting between them. The CDR3 runs to 13 residues. The V gene's germline CDR1 is SGHRS and CDR2 YFSETQ. DNA of the CDR3: TGCGCCAGCAGCTTACTAGCCGACTACGAGCAGTACTTC. Translation: CASSLLADYEQYF.

This rearrangement joins TRBV6-5 to TRBJ1-5; tentatively, D is TRBD1 (6 bases). Germline V gene lookup returns CDR1 MNHEY and CDR2 SVGAGI. Trimming shortened V by 6 bases and J by 0 bases, and 12 bases separated the two germline ends. This CDR3 is built from 15 residues. The CDR3 is CASSPGQISNQPQHF. The CDR3, as DNA: TGTGCCAGCAGCCCAGGACAGATTAGCAATCAGCCCCAGCATTTT.

V and J are TRBV4-1 and TRBJ2-7; tentatively, D is TRBD2 (7 bases). Trimming shortened V by 8 bases and J by 2 bases, and 19 bases separated the two germline ends. This CDR3 is built from 15 residues. From germline, CDR1 is MGHRA and CDR2 YSYEKL. CDR3 sequence (DNA): TGCGCCAGCTCCCCCTTGAGGGGGGGTACCTACGAGCAGTACTTC. Amino acid sequence: CASSPLRGGTYEQYF.

The chain has TRBV15 and TRBJ2-3; no firm D call. CDR1 is LNHNV and CDR2 is YYDKDF in the germline V gene (reference sequence). This CDR3 has 13 residues. V lost 8 bases and J lost 1, with 10 bases in between. DNA for the CDR3: TGTGCCACCCATCGGGTGCGCACAGATACGCAGTATTTT. This gives the protein CATHRVRTDTQYF.

Judged by abundance, this clone is large. The chain is built from TRBV2 and TRBJ1-6; 8 bases agree with TRBD1. Germline loops: CDR1 SNHLY, CDR2 FYNNEI. The CDR3 is 13 amino acids. The V segment lost 11 bases and the J segment 0 bases; nucleotides outside the gene matches: 0. CDR3 in DNA: TGTGCCGGACAGGGCTCCTATAATTCACCCCTCCACTTT. Translated, it gives CAGQGSYNSPLHF.

This clone was seen more than once but under ten times. V and J are TRBV15 and TRBJ2-7; 12 bases are shared with TRBD1. Per the germline V gene, CDR1 is LNHNV and CDR2 is YYDKDF (reference sequence). V lost 3 bases to trimming and J lost 1 base; unmatched junction nucleotides: 19. The CDR3 spans 21 residues. The CDR3 bases are TGTGCCACCAGCAGGGGGTTAACCGGGACAGGGGGCCAGGGGTCGTCCTACGAGCAGTACTTC. Translated, it gives CATSRGLTGTGGQGSSYEQYF.

This chain joins TRBV5-6 and TRBJ2-7, with D uncertain. This CDR3 contains 13 residues. Per the germline V gene, CDR1 is SGHDT and CDR2 is YYEEEE. The V and J ends lost 4 bases and 7 bases respectively, with 15 bases between them. The CDR3 DNA sequence: TGTGCCAGCAGCACCTCCGAGGCCTGGGAGCAGTACTTC. Translation gives CASSTSEAWEQYF.

The V call is TRBV4-3, the J call TRBJ2-3; D might be TRBD1 (5 bases). V gave up 4 bases and J gave up 3 bases, with 5 bases separating them. The CDR3 extends over 12 amino acids. Germline V gives CDR1 LGHNA, CDR2 YSLEER. The CDR3 here is CASSPGTDTQYF. For the CDR3, the DNA is TGCGCCAGCAGCCCAGGGACAGATACGCAGTATTTT.

V gene TRBV6-5 combines with J gene TRBJ2-6, with D uncertain. V lost 8 bases, J lost 0 bases, and 11 bases lay in between. The CDR3 extends over 15 amino acids. CDR1 is MNHEY, CDR2 SVGAGI, per germline. The CDR3 loop is CASGGGSSGANVLTF. For the CDR3, the DNA is TGTGCCAGCGGCGGTGGTAGCTCTGGGGCCAACGTCCTGACTTTC.

As to this clone: Its ends do not fully match the called genes, so a read error is possible. This chain joins TRBV28 and TRBJ1-5; no reliable D call. The germline V gene encodes CDR1 MDHEN and CDR2 SYDVKM. The CDR3 has 14 amino acids. The CDR3 nucleotides are TGTGCCAGCAGCCCAGAAAGATACTATCACCCCCAGCATTTT. As protein: CASSPERYYHPQHF.

The V gene is TRBV30, the J gene TRBJ2-3, with 8 bases lining up with TRBD2. CDR3 size: 17 residues. The V gene's germline CDR1 is GTSNPN and CDR2 SVGIG (reference sequence). V dropped 0 bases and J dropped 0; count of bases not matched to a gene: 8. The CDR3 region is CAWSVFGRGASTDTQYF. Written as DNA, the CDR3 is TGTGCCTGGAGTGTATTTGGGCGGGGGGCTAGCACAGATACGCAGTATTTT. The variable domain in full, completed from reference TRBV30 and TRBJ2-3, reads SQTIHQWPATLVQPVGSPLSLECTVEGTSNPNLYWYRQAAGRGLQLLFYSVGIGQISSEVPQNLSASRPQDRQFILSSKKLLLSDSGFYLCAWSVFGRGASTDTQYFGPGTRLTVL.

J is TRBJ1-5 and V is TRBV10-3; unclear D gene. The CDR3 has 13 residues. Trimming removed 1 base at V and 4 bases at J, with 5 bases between. Looked up from germline, CDR1 is ENHRY and CDR2 is SYGVKD. This chain's CDR3 is CAISEYNNQPQHF. CDR3 sequence (DNA): TGTGCCATCAGTGAGTACAATAATCAGCCCCAGCATTTT.

A few counts support this clone. The rearrangement joins TRBV2 to TRBJ1-2; the match to TRBD1 covers 10 bases. Per the germline V gene, CDR1 is SNHLY and CDR2 is FYNNEI. The CDR3 covers 14 residues. J lost 10 bases, V lost 4 bases, and 9 bases had no gene match. The CDR3 DNA is TGTGCCAGCAGTGGTCTTACGGGACAGGGGTCCTACACCTTC. It encodes CASSGLTGQGSYTF.

The rearrangement links TRBV5-1 to TRBJ2-5, with 8 bases identical to TRBD1. Germline CDR1 and CDR2: SGHRS and YFSETQ. V lost 5 bases and J lost 2; bases outside the gene matches: 8. The CDR3 spans 15 residues. The CDR3 DNA is TGCGCCAGCAGAGCAGGGGGCATATCTCAAGAGACCCAGTACTTC. It is translated as CASRAGGISQETQYF.

The V call is TRBV9, the J call TRBJ2-3; D remains unclear. Germline V lookup: CDR1 SGDLS, CDR2 YYNGEE. The CDR3 length is 15 residues. V shed 2 bases and J shed 2 bases, with 12 bases lying between them. The CDR3 reads CASSVKIENTDTQYF. In DNA, the CDR3 is TGTGCCAGCAGCGTTAAGATAGAGAACACAGATACGCAGTATTTT.

To note about this clone: One junction end does not reproduce the germline sequence, and a read error may be involved. The gene calls are TRBV7-7 and TRBJ2-1, with 11 bases that match TRBD2. Germline V gene data show CDR1 as SSHAT and CDR2 as FNYEAQ (reference sequence). The CDR3 totals 16 residues. CDR3: CASSLELAGGLDEQFF. In nucleotides, the CDR3 is TGTGCTAGCAGCCTTGAATTAGCGGGGGGGCTCGATGAGCAGTTCTTC.

This clone was seen only once. The rearrangement links TRBV6-4 to TRBJ2-1, with 7 bases identical to TRBD2. This CDR3 contains 17 residues. Germline V gives CDR1 MRHNA, CDR2 SNTAGT. Trimming at V came to 2 bases and at J to 4 bases, leaving 11 bases not matched to a gene. The CDR3 nucleotides read TGTGCCAGCAGTGACCCGGACCTAGCGGTGACATACAATGAGCAGTTCTTC. Translated: CASSDPDLAVTYNEQFF.

In its sample, this clone was seen a few times. The rearrangement links TRBV5-6 to TRBJ2-7; D is undetermined. Trimming took off 0 bases at V and 6 bases at J, with 13 bases between the two ends. This CDR3 spans 14 amino acids. Germline values: CDR1 SGHDT, CDR2 YYEEEE. CDR3 amino acids: CASSLVLVLGEQYF. CDR3 in DNA: TGTGCCAGCAGCTTGGTGCTAGTGTTAGGCGAGCAGTACTTC. The full variable domain, in which reference TRBV5-6 and TRBJ2-7 provide the parts outside the CDR3, is DAGVTQSPTHLIKTRGQQVTLRCSPKSGHDTVSWYQQALGQGPQFIFQYYEEEERQRGNFPDRFSGHQFPNYSSELNVNALLLGDSALYLCASSLVLVLGEQYFGPGTRLTVT.

The V and J genes are TRBV4-3 and TRBJ1-2; D possibly corresponds to TRBD1 (5 bases). CDR1 LGHNA and CDR2 YSLEER come from the germline V gene. This CDR3 contains 15 residues. V dropped 3 bases and J dropped 7 bases, with 18 bases sitting between them. The DNA of the CDR3 is TGCGCCAGCAGCCAGATCCGGCAGGGTAACCGTGGCTACACCTTC. Translated, it gives CASSQIRQGNRGYTF.

The gene calls are TRBV4-1 and TRBJ2-3, with D perhaps TRBD2 (6 bases). Trimming shortened V by 4 bases and J by 2 bases, and 13 bases separated the two germline ends. From germline, CDR1 is MGHRA and CDR2 YSYEKL. The CDR3 contains 15 residues. The CDR3 reads CASSPSGGPTDTQYF. The CDR3 DNA reads as TGCGCCAGCAGCCCTTCCGGGGGTCCCACAGATACGCAGTATTTT.

The chain is built from TRBV15 and TRBJ2-3; possible D gene TRBD1, 6 bases. Deletions cut 2 bases from V and 0 bases from J, with 12 bases between. Germline V gene lookup returns CDR1 LNHNV and CDR2 YYDKDF (reference sequence). The CDR3 is 16 residues long. The chain's CDR3 is CATSRRGIASTDTQYF. In nucleotides, the CDR3 is TGTGCCACCAGCAGAAGGGGGATAGCCAGCACAGATACGCAGTATTTT.

The chain carries TRBV7-3 and TRBJ2-3; 7 bases map to TRBD2. Germline V lookup: CDR1 SGHTA, CDR2 FQGTGA. The CDR3 is 14 amino acids. With V trimmed by 6 bases and J by 2 bases, 5 bases remained unmatched. CDR3 coding DNA: TGTGCCAGCAGAGCTAGCGGACTCACAGATACGCAGTATTTT. Protein product: CASRASGLTDTQYF.